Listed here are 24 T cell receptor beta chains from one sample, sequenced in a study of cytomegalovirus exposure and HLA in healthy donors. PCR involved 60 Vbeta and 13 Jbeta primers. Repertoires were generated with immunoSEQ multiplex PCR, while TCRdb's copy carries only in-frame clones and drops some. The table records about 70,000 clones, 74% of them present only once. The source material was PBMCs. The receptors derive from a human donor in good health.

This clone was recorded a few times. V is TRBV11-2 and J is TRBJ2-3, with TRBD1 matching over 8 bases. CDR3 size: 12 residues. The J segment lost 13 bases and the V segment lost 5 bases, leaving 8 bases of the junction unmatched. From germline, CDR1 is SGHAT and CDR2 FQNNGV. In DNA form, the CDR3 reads TGTGCCAGCAGCCCGGACAGGGCCTTGGAGTATTTT. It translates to CASSPDRALEYF.

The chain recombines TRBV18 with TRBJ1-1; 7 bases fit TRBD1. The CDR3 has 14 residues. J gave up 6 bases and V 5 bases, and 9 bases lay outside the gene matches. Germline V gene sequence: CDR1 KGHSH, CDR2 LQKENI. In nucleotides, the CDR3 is TGTGCCAGCTCAGCAGAGACAGGGAAGTCTGAAGCTTTCTTT. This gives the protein CASSAETGKSEAFF.

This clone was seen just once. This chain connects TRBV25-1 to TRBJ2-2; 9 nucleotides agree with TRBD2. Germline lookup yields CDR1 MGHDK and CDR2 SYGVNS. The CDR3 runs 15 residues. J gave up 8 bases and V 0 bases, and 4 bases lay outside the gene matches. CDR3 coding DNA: TGTGCCAGCAGTGAATATGGCCTAGCGGGAGGGGAGCTGTTTTTT. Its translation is CASSEYGLAGGELFF. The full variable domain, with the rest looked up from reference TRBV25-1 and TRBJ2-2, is EADIYQTPRYLVIGTGKKITLECSQTMGHDKMYWYQQDPGMELHLIHYSYGVNSTEKGDLSSESTVSRIRTEHFPLTLESARPSHTSQYLCASSEYGLAGGELFFGEGSRLTVL.

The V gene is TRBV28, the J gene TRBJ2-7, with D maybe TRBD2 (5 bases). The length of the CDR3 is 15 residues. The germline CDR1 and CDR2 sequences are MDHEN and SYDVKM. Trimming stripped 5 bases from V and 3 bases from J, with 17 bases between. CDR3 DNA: TGTGCCAGCAGTCTGAGGACTTACACCTACTACGAGCAGTACTTC. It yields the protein CASSLRTYTYYEQYF. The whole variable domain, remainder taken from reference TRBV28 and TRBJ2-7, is DVKVTQSSRYLVKRTGEKVFLECVQDMDHENMFWYRQDPGLGLRLIYFSYDVKMKEKGDIPEGYSVSREKKERFSLILESASTNQTSMYLCASSLRTYTYYEQYFGPGTRLTVT.

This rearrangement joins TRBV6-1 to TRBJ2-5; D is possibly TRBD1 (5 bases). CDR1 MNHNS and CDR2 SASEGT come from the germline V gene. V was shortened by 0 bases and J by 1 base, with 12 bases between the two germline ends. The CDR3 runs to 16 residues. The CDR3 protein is CASSEASGAGQETQYF. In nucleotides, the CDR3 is TGTGCCAGCAGTGAAGCGAGTGGGGCAGGCCAAGAGACCCAGTACTTC.

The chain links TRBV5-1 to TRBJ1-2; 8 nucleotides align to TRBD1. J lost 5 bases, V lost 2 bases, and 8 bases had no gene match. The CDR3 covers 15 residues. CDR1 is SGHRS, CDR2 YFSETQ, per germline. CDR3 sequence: CASSFQQGTGYGYTF. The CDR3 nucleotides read TGCGCCAGCAGCTTTCAACAGGGGACAGGTTATGGCTACACCTTC.

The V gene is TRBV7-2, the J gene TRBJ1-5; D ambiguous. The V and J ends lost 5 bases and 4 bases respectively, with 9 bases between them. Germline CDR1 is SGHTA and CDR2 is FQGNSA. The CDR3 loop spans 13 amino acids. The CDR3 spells CASSPYINQPQHF. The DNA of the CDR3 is TGTGCCAGCAGCCCGTACATTAATCAGCCCCAGCATTTT.

The CDR3 DNA sequence: TGCGCCAGCAGCTTAATGGCTAGCTACGGCGGGGAGCTGTTTTTT. Translating gives CASSLMASYGGELFF. The J gene is TRBJ2-2, the V gene TRBV5-1; maybe TRBD2 (5 bases). Trimming removed 2 bases at V and 7 bases at J, with 15 bases between. CDR1 is SGHRS, CDR2 YFSETQ, per germline. The CDR3 is 15 amino acids.

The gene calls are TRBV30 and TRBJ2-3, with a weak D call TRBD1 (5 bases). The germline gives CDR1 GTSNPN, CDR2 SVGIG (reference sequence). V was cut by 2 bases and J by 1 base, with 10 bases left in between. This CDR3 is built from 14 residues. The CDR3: CAWSQGHRTDTQYF. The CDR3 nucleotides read TGTGCCTGGAGTCAAGGACACCGCACAGATACGCAGTATTTT.

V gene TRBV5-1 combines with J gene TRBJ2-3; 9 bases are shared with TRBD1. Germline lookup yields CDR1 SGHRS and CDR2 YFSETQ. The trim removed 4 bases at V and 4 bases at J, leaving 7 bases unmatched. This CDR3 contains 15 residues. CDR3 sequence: CASSLRDREADTQYF. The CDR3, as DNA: TGCGCCAGCAGCCTCCGGGACAGGGAAGCAGATACGCAGTATTTT.

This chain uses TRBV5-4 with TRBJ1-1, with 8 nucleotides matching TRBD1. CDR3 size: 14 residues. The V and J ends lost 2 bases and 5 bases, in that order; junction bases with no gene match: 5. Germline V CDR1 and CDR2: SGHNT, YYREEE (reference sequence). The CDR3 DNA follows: TGTGCCAGCAGCTTCCAGGGGGCGCAGACTGAAGCTTTCTTT. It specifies CASSFQGAQTEAFF.

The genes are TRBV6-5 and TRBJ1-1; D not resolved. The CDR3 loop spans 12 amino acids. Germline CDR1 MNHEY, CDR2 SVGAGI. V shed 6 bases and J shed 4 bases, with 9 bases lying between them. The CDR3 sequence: CASRPGGTEAFF. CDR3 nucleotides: TGTGCCAGCAGGCCCGGTGGCACTGAAGCTTTCTTT.

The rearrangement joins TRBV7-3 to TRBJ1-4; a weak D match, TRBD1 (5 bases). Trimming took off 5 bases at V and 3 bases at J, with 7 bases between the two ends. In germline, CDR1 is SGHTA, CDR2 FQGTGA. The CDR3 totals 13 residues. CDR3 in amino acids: CASSQGSNEKLFF. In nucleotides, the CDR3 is TGTGCCAGCAGCCAGGGATCTAATGAAAAACTGTTTTTT.

The CDR3 region is CASRRNRGRTDTQYF. The CDR3 nucleotides are TGTGCCAGCAGACGCAACAGGGGGCGAACAGATACGCAGTATTTT. The chain joins TRBV6-1 to TRBJ2-3; 9 bases fit TRBD1. The CDR3 has 15 amino acids. The V and J ends lost 6 bases and 3 bases, in that order; junction bases with no gene match: 7. CDR1 and CDR2 (germline): MNHNS, SASEGT.

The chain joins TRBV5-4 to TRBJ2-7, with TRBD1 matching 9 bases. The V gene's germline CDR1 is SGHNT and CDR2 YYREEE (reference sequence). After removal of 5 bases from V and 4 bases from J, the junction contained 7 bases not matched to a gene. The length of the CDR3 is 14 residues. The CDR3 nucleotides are TGTGCCAGCAGTCGCGGACAGGGGATGTACGAGCAGTACTTC. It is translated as CASSRGQGMYEQYF.

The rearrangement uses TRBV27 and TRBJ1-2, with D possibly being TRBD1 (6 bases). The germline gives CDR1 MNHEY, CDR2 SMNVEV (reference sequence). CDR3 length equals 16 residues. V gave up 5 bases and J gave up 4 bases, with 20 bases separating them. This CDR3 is CASSLSINRVPYGYTF. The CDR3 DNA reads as TGTGCCAGCAGTCTCTCGATCAACAGGGTGCCCTATGGCTACACCTTC.

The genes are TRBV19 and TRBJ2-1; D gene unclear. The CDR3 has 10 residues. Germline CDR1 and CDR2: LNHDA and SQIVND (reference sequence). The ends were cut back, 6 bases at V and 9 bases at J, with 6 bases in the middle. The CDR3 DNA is TGTGCCAGTAGAGGCGGTGAGCAGTTCTTC. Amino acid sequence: CASRGGEQFF.

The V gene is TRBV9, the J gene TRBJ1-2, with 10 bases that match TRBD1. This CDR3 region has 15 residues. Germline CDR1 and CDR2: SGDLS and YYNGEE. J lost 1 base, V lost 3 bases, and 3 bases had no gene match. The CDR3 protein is CASSGQGAGNYGYTF. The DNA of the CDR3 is TGTGCCAGCAGCGGACAGGGGGCCGGTAACTATGGCTACACCTTC.

The CDR3 here is CASRSTGESVEAFF. The DNA of the CDR3 is TGTGCCAGCAGGTCAACAGGGGAATCCGTTGAAGCTTTCTTT. The rearrangement uses TRBV13 and TRBJ1-1; 7 nucleotides align to TRBD1. Per germline, CDR1 PRHDT and CDR2 FYEKMQ (reference sequence). This CDR3 has 14 residues. J lost 7 bases, V lost 6 bases, and 11 bases had no gene match.

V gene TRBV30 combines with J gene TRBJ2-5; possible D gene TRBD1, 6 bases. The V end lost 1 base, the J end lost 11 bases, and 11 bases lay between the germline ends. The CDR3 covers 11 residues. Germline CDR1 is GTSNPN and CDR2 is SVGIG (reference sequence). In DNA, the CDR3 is TGTGCCTGGAGTGGAGGGGGTGAGCAGTACTTC. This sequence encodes CAWSGGGEQYF.

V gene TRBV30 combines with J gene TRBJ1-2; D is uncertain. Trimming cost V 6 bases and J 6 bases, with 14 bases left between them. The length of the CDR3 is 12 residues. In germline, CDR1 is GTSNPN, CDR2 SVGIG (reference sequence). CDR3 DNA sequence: TGTGCCTGCGAGAGGGAAGCCAATGGCTACACCTTC. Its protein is CACEREANGYTF.

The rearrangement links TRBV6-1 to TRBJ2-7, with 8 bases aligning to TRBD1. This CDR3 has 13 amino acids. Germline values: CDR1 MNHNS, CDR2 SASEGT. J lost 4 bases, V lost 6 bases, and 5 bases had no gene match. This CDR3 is CASRGTGPYEQYF. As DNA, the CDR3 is TGTGCCAGCAGAGGGACAGGACCTTACGAGCAGTACTTC.

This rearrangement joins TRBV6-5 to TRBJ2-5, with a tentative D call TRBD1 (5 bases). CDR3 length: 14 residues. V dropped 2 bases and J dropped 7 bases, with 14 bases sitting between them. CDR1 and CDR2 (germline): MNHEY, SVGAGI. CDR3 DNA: TGTGCCAGCAGTTACCCCGACCAGGGCGGGACCCAGTACTTC. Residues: CASSYPDQGGTQYF.

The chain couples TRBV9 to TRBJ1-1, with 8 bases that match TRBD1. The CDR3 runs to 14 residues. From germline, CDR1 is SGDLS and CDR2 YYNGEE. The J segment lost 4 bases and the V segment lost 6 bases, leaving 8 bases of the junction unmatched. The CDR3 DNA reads TGTGCCAGCAAACCAGGGGGCGAGGTCACTGAAGCTTTCTTT. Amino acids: CASKPGGEVTEAFF.